This T cell receptor (beta chain) originates from a study of blood T cells in healthy people across ages. The CDR3 totals 13 residues. Trimming pared 4 bases from V and 8 bases from J, leaving 14 bases between. CDR1 and CDR2 (germline): LGHDT, YNNKEL (reference sequence). Of note for this clonotype: What it binds is unknown.

Alongside a J-beta primer mix, a sample-barcoded 5' primer served in a second PCR lasting roughly 6 to 11 cycles. Each cDNA molecule was tagged by a template-switch adaptor with 12 random nucleotides. Each single sample gave us at least 2.5 million CDR3-containing paired-end reads. In TCRdb, the 5' RACE reads were re-called with MiXCR into one record per CDR3 protein. This table has under 2 million distinct CDR3 sequences, about 35% appearing once. Study-wide points: Long-lived and aged donors differed, with more naive CD4+ cells and higher diversity in the long-lived.

PBMCs, at least 6 million per sample, were isolated. The rearrangement uses TRBV3-1 and TRBJ2-5, with a weak D call TRBD1 (6 bases). The source of this sequence is a woman aged 30 to 39 in good health. The sequencing sample was made of blood. The CDR3 is CASSRSGQPTQYF. The CDR3 DNA reads TGTGCCAGCAGCCGATCAGGACAGCCCACCCAGTACTTC.